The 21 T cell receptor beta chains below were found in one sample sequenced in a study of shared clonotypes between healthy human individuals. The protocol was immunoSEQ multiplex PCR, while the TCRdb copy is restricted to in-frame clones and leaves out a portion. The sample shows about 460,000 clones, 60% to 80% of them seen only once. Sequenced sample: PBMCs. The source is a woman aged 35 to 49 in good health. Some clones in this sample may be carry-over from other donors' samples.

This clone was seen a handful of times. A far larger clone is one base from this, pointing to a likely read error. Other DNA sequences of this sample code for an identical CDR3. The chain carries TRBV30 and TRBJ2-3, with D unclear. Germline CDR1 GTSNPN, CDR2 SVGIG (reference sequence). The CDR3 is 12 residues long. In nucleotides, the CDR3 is TGTGCCTGGAGCACAAGCACAGATACGCAGTACTTT. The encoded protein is CAWSTSTDTQYF.

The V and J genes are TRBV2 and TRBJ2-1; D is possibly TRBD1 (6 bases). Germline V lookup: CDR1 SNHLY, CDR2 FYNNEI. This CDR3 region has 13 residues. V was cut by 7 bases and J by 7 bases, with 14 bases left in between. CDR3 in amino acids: CASTRQATNEQFF. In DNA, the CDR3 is TGTGCCAGCACCCGACAGGCTACGAATGAGCAGTTCTTC.

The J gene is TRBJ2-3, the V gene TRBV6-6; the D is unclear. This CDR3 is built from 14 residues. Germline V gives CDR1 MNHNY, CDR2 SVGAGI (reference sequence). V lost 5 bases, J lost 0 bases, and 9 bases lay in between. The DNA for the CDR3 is TGTGCCAGCAGTCCCGCGGCAAGCACAGATACGCAGTATTTT. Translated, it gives CASSPAASTDTQYF.

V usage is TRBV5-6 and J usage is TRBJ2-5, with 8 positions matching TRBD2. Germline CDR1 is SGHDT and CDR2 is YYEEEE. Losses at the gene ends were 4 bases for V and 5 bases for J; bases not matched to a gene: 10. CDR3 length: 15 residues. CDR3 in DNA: TGTGCCAGCAGCACCGTAGCGGGAACGGGGGAGACCCAGTACTTC. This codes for CASSTVAGTGETQYF.

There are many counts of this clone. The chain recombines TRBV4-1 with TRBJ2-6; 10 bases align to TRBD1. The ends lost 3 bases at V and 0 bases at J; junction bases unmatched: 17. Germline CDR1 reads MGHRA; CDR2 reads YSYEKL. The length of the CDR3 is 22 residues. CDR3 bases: TGCGCCAGCAGCCAGGGTACAGGACAGGGGGTGGTCGTAATCTCTGGGGCCAACGTCCTGACTTTC. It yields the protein CASSQGTGQGVVVISGANVLTF.

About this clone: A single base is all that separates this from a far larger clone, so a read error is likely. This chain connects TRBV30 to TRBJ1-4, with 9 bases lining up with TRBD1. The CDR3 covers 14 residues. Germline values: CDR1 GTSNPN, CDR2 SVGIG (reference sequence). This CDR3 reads CAWTGTGRNEKLSF. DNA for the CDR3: TGTGCCTGGACCGGGACAGGGAGGAATGAAAAACTGTCTTTT.

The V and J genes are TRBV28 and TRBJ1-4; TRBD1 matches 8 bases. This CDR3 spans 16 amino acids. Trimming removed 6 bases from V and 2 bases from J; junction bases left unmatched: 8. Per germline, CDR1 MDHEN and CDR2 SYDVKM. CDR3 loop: CASRWTGRSTNEKLFF. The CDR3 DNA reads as TGTGCCAGCAGGTGGACAGGGAGGTCGACTAATGAAAAACTGTTTTTT.

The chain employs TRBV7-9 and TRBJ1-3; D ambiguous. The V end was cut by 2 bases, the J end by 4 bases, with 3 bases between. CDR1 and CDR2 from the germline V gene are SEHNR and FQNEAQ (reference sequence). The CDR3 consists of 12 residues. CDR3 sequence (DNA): TGTGCCAGCAGCTTATCGGGAAACACCATATATTTT. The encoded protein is CASSLSGNTIYF. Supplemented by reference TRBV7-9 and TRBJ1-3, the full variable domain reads DTGVSQNPRHKITKRGQNVTFRCDPISEHNRLYWYRQTLGQGPEFLTYFQNEAQLEKSRLLSDRFSAERPKGSFSTLEIQRTEQGDSAMYLCASSLSGNTIYFGEGSWLTVV.

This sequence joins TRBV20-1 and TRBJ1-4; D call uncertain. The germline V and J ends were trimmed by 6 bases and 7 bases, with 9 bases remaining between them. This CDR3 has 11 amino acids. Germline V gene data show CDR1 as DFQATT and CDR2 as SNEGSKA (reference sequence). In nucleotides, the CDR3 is TGCAGTGCCGGACCGGGTGAAAAACTGTTTTTT. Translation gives CSAGPGEKLFF.

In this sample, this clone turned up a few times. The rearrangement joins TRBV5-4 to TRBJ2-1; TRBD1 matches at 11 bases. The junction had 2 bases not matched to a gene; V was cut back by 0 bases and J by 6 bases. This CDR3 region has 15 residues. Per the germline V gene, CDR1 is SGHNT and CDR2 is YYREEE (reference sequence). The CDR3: CASSLGGTGGNEQFF. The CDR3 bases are TGTGCCAGCAGCTTGGGCGGGACAGGGGGCAATGAGCAGTTCTTC.

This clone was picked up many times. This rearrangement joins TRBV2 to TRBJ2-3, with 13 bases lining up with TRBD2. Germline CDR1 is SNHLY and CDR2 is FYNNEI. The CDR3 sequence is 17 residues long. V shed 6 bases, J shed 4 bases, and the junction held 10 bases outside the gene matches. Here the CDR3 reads CASSDVRTSGRADTQYF. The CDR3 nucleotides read TGTGCCAGCAGCGACGTACGGACTAGCGGGAGAGCAGATACGCAGTATTTT.

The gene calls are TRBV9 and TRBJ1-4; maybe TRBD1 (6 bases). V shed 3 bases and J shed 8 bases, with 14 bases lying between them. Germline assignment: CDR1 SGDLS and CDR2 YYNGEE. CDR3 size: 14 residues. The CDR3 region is CASSEQGLAEKLFF. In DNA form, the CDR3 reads TGTGCCAGCAGCGAACAGGGTCTGGCGGAAAAACTGTTTTTT.

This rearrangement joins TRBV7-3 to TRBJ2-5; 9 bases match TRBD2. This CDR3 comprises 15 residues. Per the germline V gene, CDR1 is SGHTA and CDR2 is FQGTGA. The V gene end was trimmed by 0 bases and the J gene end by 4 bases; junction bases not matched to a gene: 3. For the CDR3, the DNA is TGTGCCAGCAGCTTAACTAGCGGGAGTGGAGAGACCCAGTACTTC. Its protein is CASSLTSGSGETQYF.

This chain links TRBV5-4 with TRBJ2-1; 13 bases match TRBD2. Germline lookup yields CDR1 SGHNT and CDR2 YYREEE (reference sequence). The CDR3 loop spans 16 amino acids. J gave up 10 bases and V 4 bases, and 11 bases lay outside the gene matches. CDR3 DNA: TGTGCCAGCAGCCCTGGGACTAGCGGGAAGGGGAGGGAGCAGTTCTTC. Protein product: CASSPGTSGKGREQFF.

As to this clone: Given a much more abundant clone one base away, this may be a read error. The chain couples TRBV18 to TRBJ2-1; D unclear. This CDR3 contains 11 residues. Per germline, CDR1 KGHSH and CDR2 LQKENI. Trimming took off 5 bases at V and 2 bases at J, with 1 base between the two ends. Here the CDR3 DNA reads TGTGCCAGCTCAGCCTACAATGAGCAGTTCTTC. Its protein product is CASSAYNEQFF.

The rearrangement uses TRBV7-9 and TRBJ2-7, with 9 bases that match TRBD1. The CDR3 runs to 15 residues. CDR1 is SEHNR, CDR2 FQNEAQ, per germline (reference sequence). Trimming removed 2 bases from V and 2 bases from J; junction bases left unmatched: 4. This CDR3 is CASSLSGTGTYEQYF. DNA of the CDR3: TGTGCCAGCAGCTTATCCGGGACAGGGACCTACGAGCAGTACTTC.

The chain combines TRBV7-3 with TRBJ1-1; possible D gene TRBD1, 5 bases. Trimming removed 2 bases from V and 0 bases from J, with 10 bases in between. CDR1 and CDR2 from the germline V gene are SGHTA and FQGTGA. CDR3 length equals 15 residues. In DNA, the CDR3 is TGTGCCAGCAGCTTACACCCAGGGATGAACACTGAAGCTTTCTTT. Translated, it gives CASSLHPGMNTEAFF.

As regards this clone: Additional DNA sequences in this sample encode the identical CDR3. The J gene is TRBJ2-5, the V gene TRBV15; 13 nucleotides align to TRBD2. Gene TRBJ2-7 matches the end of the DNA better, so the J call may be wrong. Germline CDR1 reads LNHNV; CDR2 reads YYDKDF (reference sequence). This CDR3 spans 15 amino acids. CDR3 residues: CATSFWTSGSYEQYF. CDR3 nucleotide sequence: TGTGCCACCAGCTTCTGGACTAGCGGGAGCTACGAGCAGTACTTC.

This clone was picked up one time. The CDR3 sequence is CASSLGGLADEQYF. In DNA, the CDR3 is TGCGCCAGCAGCCTGGGGGGGCTAGCGGACGAGCAGTACTTC. The chain joins TRBV5-1 to TRBJ2-7, with D tentatively TRBD2 (7 bases). The CDR3 is made up of 14 amino acids. In germline, CDR1 is SGHRS, CDR2 YFSETQ. V lost 4 bases to trimming and J lost 5 bases, with 16 bases between them. Based on the CDR3 plus reference TRBV5-1 and TRBJ2-7, the full variable domain is KAGVTQTPRYLIKTRGQQVTLSCSPISGHRSVSWYQQTPGQGLQFLFEYFSETQRNKGNFPGRFSGRQFSNSRSEMNVSTLELGDSALYLCASSLGGLADEQYFGPGTRLTVT.

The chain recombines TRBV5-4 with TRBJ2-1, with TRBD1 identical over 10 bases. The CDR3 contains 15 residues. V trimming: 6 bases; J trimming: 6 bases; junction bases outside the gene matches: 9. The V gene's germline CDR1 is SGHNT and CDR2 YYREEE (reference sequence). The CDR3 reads CASTAGTGDGNEQFF. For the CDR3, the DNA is TGTGCCAGCACCGCCGGGACAGGGGACGGCAATGAGCAGTTCTTC.

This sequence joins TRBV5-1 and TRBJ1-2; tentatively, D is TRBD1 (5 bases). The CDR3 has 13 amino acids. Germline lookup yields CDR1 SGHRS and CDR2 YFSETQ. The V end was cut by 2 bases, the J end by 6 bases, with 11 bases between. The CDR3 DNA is TGCGCCAGCAGCTTTGAAGGGGAGCATGGCTACACCTTC. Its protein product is CASSFEGEHGYTF. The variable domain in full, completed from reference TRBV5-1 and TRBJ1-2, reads KAGVTQTPRYLIKTRGQQVTLSCSPISGHRSVSWYQQTPGQGLQFLFEYFSETQRNKGNFPGRFSGRQFSNSRSEMNVSTLELGDSALYLCASSFEGEHGYTFGSGTRLTVV.